This TCR beta chain is drawn from a study of T cells after yellow fever vaccination (dated by TCRdb to between 2018 and 2021). About the investigation overall: The SMART-Seq v4 Ultra Low Input RNA kit was used to prepare libraries from fractions with low cell numbers. Two healthy male donors, one aged 18 to 30 and one aged 30 to 40 years, were included in the cohort. Blood samples were taken at several timepoints before and after primary and secondary immunization, and bulk PBMC replicates and cell subsets were isolated. To follow T-cell clones before and after both primary and booster YFV17D yellow fever vaccination, bulk TCR alpha and beta repertoires underwent longitudinal sequencing. On the study overall, not on this receptor specifically: The secondary T-cell response was found to be weaker but faster than the primary response, with a peak reached on day 5 rather than on day 15. After the booster, most clones that had expanded after primary vaccination were detected again (around 97% of CD4 and around nine tenths of CD8), suggesting broad maintenance of memory. Because abundant contaminating clonotypes from the bulk population could be contained in FACS-sorted repertoires, computational filtering was required. Because only two donors were included in the study, the extent to which the findings can be generalized is limited. A small fraction of clonotypes showed up in both the CD4 and CD8 compartments, probably as a result of convergent recombination.

This clonotype was found many times. Its specific antigen is unknown. No qualities accompany the bases; no much larger clone lies one base away. This specimen's treatment or condition label, interpreted: live attenuated yellow fever vaccine strain. Two biological replicates of bulk PBMCs were collected at each blood-draw timepoint. PBMCs were isolated from peripheral blood using a standard Ficoll-Paque protocol. TriZol was used to extract RNA from bulk PBMCs, from CD4 and CD8 fractions, and from dextramer-positive and dextramer-negative fractions. Sequenced using an Illumina NovaSeq 6000. TCR cDNA was synthesized by 5'RACE template switching, through which a universal primer site and unique molecular identifiers were introduced. cDNA synthesis was primed from both the TCR alpha and TCR beta constant segments. Library amplification involved two PCR steps, and the second step added sample barcodes and sequencing adapters. Sequencing of the libraries was done on either Illumina HiSeq 2500 (2x100 bp) or NovaSeq (2x150 bp). Per the source publication's procedure: Reads were demultiplexed and collapsed into UMI consensus sequences with MIGEC, and V(D)J alignment was performed with MiXCR. Using edgeR on replicate PBMC samples, clonotypes were called vaccine-responding if FDR was below 0.01 and the log2 fold change was above 5 up to day 15. Each bulk clonotype received a CD4 or CD8 identity based on whether the sequenced CD4 or CD8 repertoire contained that clonotype at higher abundance. The public reads were quality trimmed at Q25 with fastp and then assembled into clones with MiXCR by TCRdb, keeping productive beta chains. Under each unique CDR3 protein, matching rows form one entry showing the most common genes and DNA. It is TCRdb's table, rather than the study itself, that gives the V and J calls and clone size. Counted in this sample were 250,000 to 400,000 distinct CDR3 sequences; roughly 4% of them appeared once. The ten top clones hold just under 25% of the sample.

CDR3 length: 15 amino acids, cysteine to phenylalanine. Only CDR3 DNA remains: 45 bases, in frame from the first base. Unmatched junction bases come to 7, with V trimmed by 5 bases and J by 4 bases. Taken from the germline V gene, the CDR1 and CDR2 loops are SGHVS and FQNEAQ. The sequencing used PBMCs, collected 5 days after the yellow fever booster vaccination. The rearranged segments are TRBV7-8 and TRBJ2-1, and 8 junctional nucleotides match TRBD1. The source of this sequence is a young man who received the YFV17D yellow fever vaccine. CDR3 region: CASSDGQGQYNEQFF. Here is the DNA: TGTGCCAGCAGCGACGGACAGGGACAGTACAATGAGCAGTTCTTC.